This T cell receptor beta chain appears in the sequencing data of a study of control samples from healthy donors and cancer patients. Assay: immunoSEQ multiplex PCR; the TCRdb copy retains only in-frame clones and omits some. The sample consists of more than 110,000 clones, about nine tenths of them appearing once. The V gene's germline CDR1 is LGHDT and CDR2 YNNKEL (reference sequence). This CDR3 comprises 15 residues. V was clipped by 5 bases and J by 7 bases, with 15 bases between them. Sequencing was performed on blood. This TCR was recovered from a woman aged 30 to 39 in good health. V is TRBV3-1 (or the pseudogene TRBV3-2) and J is TRBJ1-6, with a tentative D call TRBD1 (5 bases). This CDR3 is CASSSEGSGNSPLHF. DNA of the CDR3: TGTGCCAGCAGCTCTGAGGGGTCAGGGAATTCACCCCTCCACTTT.